This T cell receptor beta chain derives from a study of shared clonotypes between healthy human individuals. Naive CD8 cells lacked CD45RO, underwent positive selection for CCR7 and left out terminally differentiated effector memory CD45RA+ cells. The CDR3 extends over 16 amino acids. V was shortened by 6 bases and J by 3 bases, with 21 bases between the two germline ends. CDR1 and CDR2 (germline): MDHEN, SYDVKM. Several immunoSEQ plates held equal portions of the genomic DNA taken from each subset. Sequencing was performed with immunoSEQ multiplex PCR; in TCRdb, only in-frame clones are kept and a portion is missing. The sample shows some 2,100,000 clones, just over 90% of them seen only once.

The J gene is TRBJ2-7, the V gene TRBV28, with D tentatively TRBD2 (5 bases). The TCR comes from a man in his late teens or twenties in good health. Some clones in this sample may be carry-over from other donors' samples. The sample was naive CD8+ T cells from PBMCs. The CDR3 here is CASSGYSGTLFYEQYF. The CDR3 region has the DNA TGTGCCAGCAGCGGCTACAGCGGCACCCTCTTCTACGAGCAGTACTTC.